This T cell receptor beta chain is drawn from a study of blood T cells in healthy people across ages (dated by TCRdb to between 2015 and 2016). Concerning the study at large: In model experiments, roughly one uniquely barcoded TCR beta cDNA molecule per two T cells was captured by template switching. Age-related changes in TCR beta repertoire diversity were measured in the study by deep sequencing normalized with unique cDNA molecular identifiers. Donors were grouped into four age groups: young (average roughly 17 years), middle-aged (approximately 41), aged (roughly 67) and long-lived (about 82). For two donors (one aged 18 to 29 and one aged 80 or older), the study analyzed two additional independent replicas of 1 million unique cDNA reads from the same blood draw.

Points on this clonotype: The specificity of this receptor is unknown. No much larger clone is present one base from it, and per-base qualities are unavailable.

Broad study findings and their caveats: Total diversity estimates from one million sequenced T cells were considered lower bounds and underestimates. Because profiling used bulk unsorted PBMCs, naive and antigen-experienced compartments could not be compared conclusively. There was a strong correlation between observed TCR beta diversity and the percentage of naive T cells measured by flow cytometry. Because donor CMV infection status was unknown, age-related changes in expanded clonotypes were potentially confounded. Observed TCR beta diversity per million T cells fell roughly linearly with age, and a significant reduction was already apparent by age about 36. Compared with the aged group, more naive CD4+ T cells, fewer expanded clones and increased TCR diversity were shown by the long-lived group, suggesting age selection.

Library method: 5' RACE. Data came from an Illumina HiSeq 2500. A second PCR of roughly 6 to 12 cycles was run with a J-beta primer mix and a sample-barcoded 5' primer. A template-switch 5' adaptor carrying 12 random nucleotides introduced a unique molecular identifier onto each TCR beta cDNA molecule. At least 2.5 million CDR3-containing paired-end reads were obtained from each sample. All of the RNA was converted into first-strand cDNA using the Mint cDNA synthesis kit, with a TRBC-specific oligonucleotide serving as the primer. All cDNA was treated with uracil-DNA glycosylase and then went through a first 18-cycle PCR with the universal primers M1SS and BC2_uni_R. As for the original processing: Normalization of each sample was performed by random selection of 1 million high-quality reads, each carrying a distinct molecular identifier. Reads sharing molecular identifiers were discarded rather than binned into consensus sequences. MiTCR, run with a Q25 quality threshold and the strictest error-elimination algorithm, handled CDR3 identification, clonotype clustering and error correction. Lower-bound total TCR beta diversity was estimated with a nonparametric unseen species model using Euler transformation. TCRdb trimmed the raw reads at Q25, called clones with MiXCR and kept productive beta chains. Every CDR3 protein is listed once, alongside the most common genes and DNA of its rows. V and J calls and clone size were set by TCRdb, not the authors. Here the sample has around 1,000,000 distinct CDR3 sequences; approximately 26% occur a single time. Clones ranked in the top ten supply around 0.75% of the sample.

Systemically healthy Caucasian individuals from Russia, some 36 in total and aged about 6 to 95 years, were included as donors. About 9.8 milliliters of peripheral blood were drawn from each donor into EDTA-treated Vacutainer tubes. Ficoll-Paque density-gradient centrifugation was used to isolate PBMCs, with at least 7 million per sample. Total RNA was extracted from PBMCs with Trizol reagent, with at least 6 micrograms obtained per sample. For every donor, flow cytometry on a PBMC aliquot measured the percentage of naive CD45RAhigh/CD27high T cells. Trimming takes 4 bases from V and 1 base from J, and the germline ends sit 9 bases apart. From the cysteine through the phenylalanine, the CDR3 covers 14 amino acids. Only the CDR3 DNA is retained, 42 bases long and in frame from the first base. As encoded in the germline V gene, CDR1 is SGHTA while CDR2 is FQGNSA. This sample also appeared in a second study, on T cells of mothers and their children. From the second report: Nine systemically healthy Caucasian individuals served as donors, namely three mothers together with their six children. cDNA synthesis consumed the entire amount of extracted RNA, loaded at approximately 1.6 ug RNA in each 15 ul reaction. In the second PCR, the M1S primer introduced both the sample barcodes and 2-4 random nucleotides. Each mother yielded over 8.5 million TCR beta CDR3 reads and each child a few million reads. Thymic selection similarly shapes TCR recombination output in related and unrelated pairs, with minor effect from inherited differences. Normalized repertoire overlap was always slightly but never significantly higher in related than unrelated mother-child pairs. With a sensitivity of approximately 100 clones per million clonotypes, no persistent microchimeric T cell clones were detected. To look for features that set related mother-child pairs apart from unrelated individuals, the researchers ran deep NGS to compare the TCR beta repertoires of mothers and children. The mean age was roughly 44 +/- 4 years for the mothers and about 10 +/- 4 years for the children. After adapter ligation with NEBNext reagents, the libraries were sequenced on Illumina HiSeq 2000 with 100+100 nt paired-end reads. To prevent cross-contamination, the mother and child libraries were prepared a month apart and were sequenced in separate runs. Between roughly 500,000 and 2,300,000 distinct TCR beta clonotypes were identified per donor. Naive TCR beta clonotypes were estimated from low-frequency clonotypes matched to each donor's FACS-determined naive share, without sorting.

Sequences were obtained from blood. The chain is made from TRBV7-2 and TRBJ2-3, with TRBD2 as a weak D call on 5 bases. The sequence was collected from a girl aged 2 to 9 in good health. The nucleotides read TGTGCCAGCAGCTCCCACGGGGGCACAGATACGCAGTATTTT. Its protein reads: CASSSHGGTDTQYF.